These 26 T cell receptor beta chains share one sample of origin, sequenced in a study of cytotoxic CD8 clonotypes in ibrutinib-treated CLL. Data came from immunoSEQ multiplex PCR; TCRdb stores just in-frame clones and leaves some out. The sample consists of 200,000 or so clones, roughly 77% of them appearing once. The sample was PBMCs, taken after 12 months of ibrutinib treatment. All receptors derive from a human donor with chronic lymphocytic leukemia.

This chain links TRBV5-1 with TRBJ1-6; 8 nucleotides agree with TRBD1. The junction had 11 bases not matched to a gene; V was cut back by 4 bases and J by 8 bases. CDR1 and CDR2 (germline): SGHRS, YFSETQ. The CDR3 length is 16 residues. CDR3 nucleotides: TGCGCCAGCAGCCAGAGACCGGGACAGGTCTATTCACCCCTCCACTTT. Translating gives CASSQRPGQVYSPLHF.

This chain links TRBV30 with TRBJ2-7; 12 bases are a match to TRBD2. This CDR3 has 13 amino acids. Germline loops: CDR1 GTSNPN, CDR2 SVGIG (reference sequence). Trimming took 2 bases from V and 6 from J; bases not matched to a gene: 2. The CDR3, as DNA: TGTGCCTGGAGTAGGGGACTAGCGGGCGAGCAGTACTTC. This sequence encodes CAWSRGLAGEQYF.

The J gene is TRBJ2-7, the V gene TRBV29-1; D is uncertain. Germline-derived CDR1 and CDR2 are SQVTM and ANQGSEA. Trimming took off 4 bases at V and 7 bases at J, with 20 bases between the two ends. CDR3 size: 14 residues. Written as DNA, the CDR3 is TGCAGCGTTGTTAGGCAGAGCACCACTATGGAGCAGTACTTC. Protein: CSVVRQSTTMEQYF.

This sequence joins TRBV30 and TRBJ1-4; 8 bases align to TRBD1. This CDR3 has 15 amino acids. V dropped 4 bases and J dropped 8; count of bases not matched to a gene: 12. Per the germline V gene, CDR1 is GTSNPN and CDR2 is SVGIG (reference sequence). As DNA, the CDR3 is TGTGCCTGGACGTCAGGGGGCGGACTGGCCGAAAAACTGTTTTTT. Protein sequence: CAWTSGGGLAEKLFF.

The CDR3 sequence: CASSFYSGLSYNEQFF. CDR3 coding DNA: TGTGCCAGCAGCTTCTATAGCGGGCTTTCCTACAATGAGCAGTTCTTC. The chain is built from TRBV5-6 and TRBJ2-1; 7 nucleotides agree with TRBD2. This CDR3 contains 16 residues. Germline CDR1 is SGHDT and CDR2 is YYEEEE. V trimming: 2 bases; J trimming: 1 base; junction bases outside the gene matches: 6. The full variable domain, its missing parts supplied by reference TRBV5-6 and TRBJ2-1, is DAGVTQSPTHLIKTRGQQVTLRCSPKSGHDTVSWYQQALGQGPQFIFQYYEEEERQRGNFPDRFSGHQFPNYSSELNVNALLLGDSALYLCASSFYSGLSYNEQFFGPGTRLTVL.

This rearrangement joins TRBV28 to TRBJ2-7; TRBD1 might be the D (6 bases). Germline V lookup: CDR1 MDHEN, CDR2 SYDVKM. Trimming removed 5 bases from V and 2 bases from J, with 13 bases in between. The CDR3 consists of 14 residues. Here the CDR3 reads CASSTPGTPYEQYF. The DNA of the CDR3 is TGTGCCAGCAGTACCCCCGGGACACCCTACGAGCAGTACTTC.

The rearrangement joins TRBV5-6 to TRBJ2-1, with 9 bases identical to TRBD1. The junction had 16 bases not matched to a gene; V was cut back by 5 bases and J by 7 bases. CDR3 length: 17 amino acids. Germline CDR1 is SGHDT and CDR2 is YYEEEE. The CDR3 protein is CASSSGTGTPFFNEQFF. In nucleotides, the CDR3 is TGTGCCAGCAGTTCCGGGACAGGGACCCCCTTTTTTAATGAGCAGTTCTTC.

Only one count was recorded for this clone. The chain recombines TRBV9 with TRBJ2-1; weak D call: TRBD2 (5 bases). This CDR3 is 15 amino acids long. Per the germline V gene, CDR1 is SGDLS and CDR2 is YYNGEE. The V end was cut by 0 bases, the J end by 9 bases, with 16 bases between. CDR3 amino acids: CASSVATTLAIEQFF. CDR3 nucleotide sequence: TGTGCCAGCAGCGTAGCTACTACCTTAGCGATTGAGCAGTTCTTC.

The DNA of the CDR3 is TGTGCCAGCAGCAACGACAGGGGAGAGGTCTACGAGCAGTACTTC. This gives the protein CASSNDRGEVYEQYF. The chain has TRBV21-1 and TRBJ2-7; the table calls TRBD1, which could not be checked here. TRBV21-1 corresponds to a pseudogene. This CDR3 has 15 residues.

The rearrangement uses TRBV5-4 and TRBJ1-1; D is unclear. Germline assignment: CDR1 SGHNT and CDR2 YYREEE (reference sequence). The CDR3 is made up of 13 amino acids. V gave up 6 bases and J gave up 1 base, with 10 bases separating them. CDR3 coding DNA: TGTGCCAGCACGAGTGGGAGGAACACTGAAGCTTTCTTT. It is translated as CASTSGRNTEAFF.

This clone was detected a few times. The rearrangement joins TRBV19 to TRBJ1-6; possible D gene TRBD1, 5 bases. The CDR3 contains 16 residues. Trimming removed 5 bases from V and 3 bases from J, with 14 bases in between. Germline V gene lookup returns CDR1 LNHDA and CDR2 SQIVND (reference sequence). The chain's CDR3 is CASSPRGRNYNSPLHF. The CDR3 bases are TGTGCCAGTAGTCCCCGGGGACGGAACTATAATTCACCCCTCCACTTT.

This clone appeared a few times. This rearrangement joins TRBV29-1 to TRBJ1-1, with D unresolved. Trimming removed 8 bases at V and 6 bases at J, with 10 bases between. The CDR3 runs 10 residues. CDR1 SQVTM and CDR2 ANQGSEA come from the germline V gene. The DNA of the CDR3 is TGCAGCCCCGGGCAGCCTGAAGCTTTCTTT. This gives the protein CSPGQPEAFF.

This clone was counted only a few times. The rearrangement links TRBV30 to TRBJ2-7; 8 bases line up with TRBD1. V shed 4 bases, J shed 3 bases, and the junction held 5 bases outside the gene matches. The CDR3 length is 13 residues. From germline, CDR1 is GTSNPN and CDR2 SVGIG (reference sequence). CDR3 region: CAWTTGENYEQYF. The DNA of the CDR3 is TGTGCCTGGACGACAGGGGAAAACTACGAGCAGTACTTC.

The CDR3 reads CASRRGGTNQPQHF. CDR3 nucleotides: TGTGCCAGCAGACGGGGGGGAACCAATCAGCCCCAGCATTTT. This chain links TRBV7-2 with TRBJ1-5; possibly TRBD1 for D (5 bases). Trimming left V 6 bases short and J 3 bases short, with 12 bases between. The germline V gene has CDR1 SGHTA and CDR2 FQGNSA. This CDR3 comprises 14 residues.

The chain recombines TRBV9 with TRBJ2-7, with 8 bases matching TRBD2. V shed 0 bases, J shed 5 bases, and the junction held 7 bases outside the gene matches. Germline CDR1 and CDR2: SGDLS and YYNGEE. The length of the CDR3 is 15 residues. Here the CDR3 reads CASSVGSGGSHEQYF. The CDR3 DNA reads TGTGCCAGCAGCGTAGGTTCGGGAGGGTCCCACGAGCAGTACTTC.

V is TRBV28 and J is TRBJ2-1; a possible D gene is TRBD2 (5 bases). The germline gives CDR1 MDHEN, CDR2 SYDVKM. V was trimmed by 4 bases and J by 15 bases, leaving 16 bases between them. The CDR3 is made up of 12 amino acids. CDR3 nucleotide sequence: TGTGCCAGCAGTTGGGGAGAAGCTCGACGGTTCTTC. This encodes CASSWGEARRFF.

In DNA form, the CDR3 reads TGCGCCAGCAGCTTTACCCACCGGGACTACAATGAGCAGTTCTTC. Encoded protein: CASSFTHRDYNEQFF. This chain links TRBV5-1 with TRBJ2-1; possibly TRBD2 for D (5 bases). The V gene's germline CDR1 is SGHRS and CDR2 YFSETQ. The CDR3 extends over 15 amino acids. Trimming left V 2 bases short and J 3 bases short, with 12 bases between.

This chain uses TRBV7-2 with TRBJ2-3; 11 nucleotides match TRBD2. Germline assignment: CDR1 SGHTA and CDR2 FQGNSA. This CDR3 has 17 residues. The V segment lost 3 bases and the J segment 4 bases; nucleotides outside the gene matches: 9. The CDR3 DNA reads TGTGCCAGCAGCTTTCACCGCGGGACTAGCGGTTCAGATACGCAGTATTTT. Translating it yields CASSFHRGTSGSDTQYF. The full variable domain, in which reference TRBV7-2 and TRBJ2-3 provide the parts outside the CDR3, is GAGVSQSPSNKVTEKGKDVELRCDPISGHTALYWYRQSLGQGLEFLIYFQGNSAPDKSGLPSDRFSAERTGGSVSTLTIQRTQQEDSAVYLCASSFHRGTSGSDTQYFGPGTRLTVL.

The genes are TRBV6-6 and TRBJ2-2; 8 bases match TRBD1. V was clipped by 6 bases and J by 6 bases; unmatched bases: 6. The CDR3 sequence is 14 residues long. The germline V gene encodes CDR1 MNHNY and CDR2 SVGAGI (reference sequence). The CDR3 loop reads CASSRQGSAGELFF. The CDR3 DNA is TGTGCCAGCAGCCGACAGGGGAGTGCCGGGGAGCTGTTTTTT.

V usage is TRBV29-1 and J usage is TRBJ1-1; D is unclear. V gave up 2 bases and J gave up 0 bases, with 13 bases separating them. The CDR3 contains 15 residues. In germline, CDR1 is SQVTM, CDR2 ANQGSEA. Written as DNA, the CDR3 is TGCAGCGTTGAATTGGTGGGCTCGGTGAACACTGAAGCTTTCTTT. As protein: CSVELVGSVNTEAFF.

This chain joins TRBV4-2 and TRBJ2-7; tentative D call: TRBD1 (5 bases). Trimming removed 0 bases at V and 7 bases at J, with 10 bases between. Per the germline V gene, CDR1 is LGHNA and CDR2 is YNFKEQ. CDR3 length equals 13 residues. The CDR3: CASSQDRAPEQYF. The CDR3 region has the DNA TGTGCCAGCAGCCAAGACAGGGCCCCGGAGCAGTACTTC.

The genes are TRBV30 and TRBJ1-5; no firm D call. Germline CDR1 and CDR2: GTSNPN and SVGIG (reference sequence). This CDR3 contains 13 residues. V shed 0 bases and J shed 5 bases, with 8 bases lying between them. The DNA of the CDR3 is TGTGCCTGGAGTGTAATGTGGGATCAGCCCCAGCATTTT. Amino acid sequence: CAWSVMWDQPQHF.

The rearrangement uses TRBV6-1 and TRBJ1-5; unclear D gene. The germline V and J ends were trimmed by 3 bases and 5 bases, with 14 bases remaining between them. Per the germline V gene, CDR1 is MNHNS and CDR2 is SASEGT. The CDR3 is 15 residues long. CDR3: CASSEGRPEDQPQHF. The CDR3 DNA is TGTGCCAGCAGTGAGGGGAGGCCGGAGGATCAGCCCCAGCATTTT.

The J gene is TRBJ2-2, the V gene TRBV6-6; D may be TRBD1 (6 bases). Germline CDR1 MNHNY, CDR2 SVGAGI (reference sequence). The ends were cut back, 7 bases at V and 4 bases at J, with 16 bases in the middle. The length of the CDR3 is 15 residues. The DNA of the CDR3 is TGTGCCAGCATCCCACCCGACAGGTCCACCGGGGAGCTGTTTTTT. Its protein is CASIPPDRSTGELFF.

Only a few counts were recorded for this clone. This sequence joins TRBV30 and TRBJ2-3; tentatively, D is TRBD2 (5 bases). Per the germline V gene, CDR1 is GTSNPN and CDR2 is SVGIG (reference sequence). With 8 bases removed from V and 4 bases from J, the gap between germline ends came to 10 bases. The CDR3 spans 11 residues. This chain's CDR3 is CARGFADTQYF. The DNA for the CDR3 is TGTGCCCGAGGGTTCGCAGATACGCAGTATTTT.

There are a few counts of this clone. The CDR3 coding sequence is TGTGCCAGCTCACCCGGGGGGCAGATGGACTATGGCTACACCTTC. Translation gives CASSPGGQMDYGYTF. The chain combines TRBV18 with TRBJ1-2; a possible D gene is TRBD1 (6 bases). The CDR3 extends over 15 amino acids. Germline-derived CDR1 and CDR2 are KGHSH and LQKENI. The V and J ends lost 3 bases and 3 bases respectively, with 14 bases between them.